The entry that follows covers one T cell receptor beta chain sequence. What it recognizes is unknown. The use of a sample-barcoded 5' primer and a J-beta primer mix characterized a second PCR of roughly 6 to 11 cycles. TCRdb analysed the 5' RACE reads with MiXCR anew, one entry per CDR3 protein. The profile shows just over 800,000 distinct CDR3 sequences, around 68% of them singletons. This entry is derived from a study of blood T cells in healthy people across ages. In germline, CDR1 is LGHNA, CDR2 YNFKEQ. The CDR3 loop spans 17 amino acids. Study-level points and caveats: Diversity estimates from one million T cells were considered underestimates. Older individuals had lower TCR beta diversity per million T cells (the decline was roughly linear).

Researchers report isolating at least 6 million PBMCs per sample. Specimen: blood. The chain has TRBV4-2 and TRBJ2-5; 7 bases match TRBD1. The last part of the DNA fits TRBJ2-7 better; the J call may be wrong. This receptor was identified in a man younger than 45 in good health. Here the CDR3 reads CASSQATTGFGPYEQYF. CDR3 coding DNA: TGTGCCAGCAGCCAGGCTACGACAGGGTTTGGCCCCTACGAGCAGTACTTC.